Only a few counts were recorded for the clone carrying this TCR beta chain. The sample is drawn from a study of T cell repertoires in cytomegalovirus infection. Study in general: Evidence of both CMV infection and a matching HLA type came from public TCR beta signatures.

Using its own MiXCR run on the reads, TCRdb lists one record per CDR3 protein. The table includes 200,000 to 250,000 distinct CDR3 sequences, about 23% detected once. The TCR originated in a human donor in good health (CMV status not recorded). Some clones in this sample may be carry-over from other donors' samples. Sequenced material: CD8+ T cells from PBMCs.

As DNA, the CDR3 is TGTGCCAGCAGTGGGTGGACAGGGGAGAATTCACCCCTCCACTTT. Its protein is CASSGWTGENSPLHF. The chain has TRBV28 and TRBJ1-6; 9 bases are shared with TRBD1. The CDR3 is 15 residues long. V shed 5 bases and J 7 bases; nucleotides not matched to a gene: 6. The germline CDR1 and CDR2 sequences are MDHEN and SYDVKM.